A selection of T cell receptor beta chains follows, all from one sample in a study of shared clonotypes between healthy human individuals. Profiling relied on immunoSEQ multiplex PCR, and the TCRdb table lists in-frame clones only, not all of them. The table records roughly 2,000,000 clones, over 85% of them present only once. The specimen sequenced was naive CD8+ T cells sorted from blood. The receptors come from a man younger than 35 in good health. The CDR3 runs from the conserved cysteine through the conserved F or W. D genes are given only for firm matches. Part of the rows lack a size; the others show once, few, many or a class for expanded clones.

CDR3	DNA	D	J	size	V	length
CASSRTGLNEQFF	TGTGCCAGTTCTAGGACAGGGTTGAATGAGCAGTTCTTC	TRBD1	TRBJ2-1	.	TRBV19	13
CASSFTGAGNTIYF	TGTGCCAGCAGTTTTACGGGCGCTGGAAACACCATATATTTT	.	TRBJ1-3	.	TRBV28	14
CASTTGHEQYF	TGTGCCAGCACCACCGGTCATGAGCAGTACTTC	.	TRBJ2-7	.	TRBV7-9	11
CANRDGKNYGYTF	TGCGCCAATAGGGACGGAAAGAACTATGGCTACACCTTC	.	TRBJ1-2	.	TRBV10-1	13
CASSIGSGWDGANVLTF	TGTGCCAGTAGTATAGGGTCAGGGTGGGACGGGGCCAACGTCCTGACTTTC	.	TRBJ2-6	.	TRBV19	17
CASEDRGRWNEQFF	TGTGCCAGTGAGGACAGGGGGCGCTGGAATGAGCAGTTCTTC	TRBD1	TRBJ2-1	.	TRBV19	14
CASSPNPGWITEAFF	TGTGCCAGCAGCCCGAACCCCGGGTGGATTACTGAAGCTTTCTTT	.	TRBJ1-1	.	TRBV7-9	15
CASSRSGANGYTF	TGTGCCAGCAGTCGCTCGGGGGCCAACGGCTACACCTTC	.	TRBJ1-2	few	TRBV28	13
CASSQRNYNEQFF	TGCGCCAGCAGCCAGAGGAACTACAATGAGCAGTTCTTC	.	TRBJ2-1	.	TRBV4-3	13
CASSLGTEYEQYF	TGTGCCAGCAGCCTCGGGACAGAATACGAGCAGTACTTC	TRBD1	TRBJ2-7	.	TRBV9	13
CASSPWDRATGELFF	TGTGCCAGCAGTCCCTGGGACAGGGCCACCGGGGAGCTGTTTTTT	TRBD1	TRBJ2-2	.	TRBV28	15
CASSLGPVAEGEQYF	TGTGCCAGCAGCTTGGGCCCCGTGGCAGAAGGGGAGCAGTACTTC	.	TRBJ2-7	once	TRBV5-4	15
CASSDRGGETQYF	TGTGCCAGCAGCGACAGGGGTGGCGAGACCCAGTACTTC	TRBD1	TRBJ2-5	.	TRBV28	13
CASGNTEAFF	TGTGCCAGTGGTAACACTGAAGCTTTCTTT	.	TRBJ1-1	few	TRBV6-6	10
CASSEPGQPQHF	TGTGCCAGCAGTGAACCGGGGCAGCCCCAGCATTTT	.	TRBJ1-5	.	TRBV6-1	12
CASSVGLAGNYEQYF	TGTGCCAGCAGCGTTGGACTAGCGGGAAACTACGAGCAGTACTTC	TRBD2	TRBJ2-7	.	TRBV6-5	15
CASSVVSWGDTEAFF	TGTGCCAGCAGCGTAGTTAGCTGGGGGGACACTGAAGCTTTCTTT	.	TRBJ1-1	.	TRBV9	15
CASSSGGGVSNQPQHF	TGTGCCAGCAGTTCCGGGGGAGGTGTTAGCAATCAGCCCCAGCATTTT	.	TRBJ1-5	.	TRBV7-3	16
CASSYPPSGELFF	TGCGCCAGCAGCTACCCGCCATCCGGGGAGCTGTTTTTT	.	TRBJ2-2	once	TRBV4-1	13
CASSRASGSGNTIYF	TGCGCCAGCAGCCGCGCTTCGGGCTCTGGAAACACCATATATTTT	.	TRBJ1-3	.	TRBV4-1	15
CASSMGPGLNEQFF	TGTGCCAGTAGTATGGGGCCGGGTTTGAATGAGCAGTTCTTC	.	TRBJ2-1	.	TRBV19	14
CSGEGGSPYNEQFF	TGCAGCGGAGAGGGCGGGAGCCCCTACAATGAGCAGTTCTTC	TRBD2	TRBJ2-1	.	TRBV29-1	14
CASSSGRFGAHYEQYF	TGTGCCAGCAGCTCCGGGAGGTTTGGGGCCCACTACGAGCAGTACTTC	TRBD2	TRBJ2-7	.	TRBV7-2	16
CASSGTSGKETQYF	TGTGCCAGCAGCGGGACTAGCGGGAAAGAGACCCAGTACTTC	TRBD2	TRBJ2-5	.	TRBV9	14
CASSGFEQGATEAFF	TGTGCCAGCAGCGGCTTTGAGCAGGGGGCCACTGAAGCTTTCTTT	TRBD1	TRBJ1-1	.	TRBV7-9	15
CASSQYLQGAETQYF	TGCGCCAGCAGCCAATATTTGCAGGGGGCGGAGACCCAGTACTTC	TRBD1	TRBJ2-5	once	TRBV4-1	15
CASSARDRALAGRGNEQFF	TGTGCCAGCAGCGCCCGGGACAGGGCCCTAGCGGGAAGAGGCAATGAGCAGTTCTTC	.	TRBJ2-1	.	TRBV9	19
CASSRAPDFHQGYTF	TGTGCCAGCAGTCGAGCTCCAGACTTCCATCAAGGCTACACCTTC	.	TRBJ1-2	.	TRBV28	15
CASSPGQEAYEQYF	TGCGCCAGCAGCCCGGGACAGGAAGCCTACGAGCAGTACTTC	TRBD1	TRBJ2-7	once	TRBV4-3	14
CASSVEGGFALEYGYTF	TGTGCCAGCAGCGTAGAGGGCGGGTTTGCTCTTGAATATGGCTACACCTTC	.	TRBJ1-2	.	TRBV9	17
CASSPGGSGNIQYF	TGTGCCAGCAGTCCCGGCGGGAGTGGGAACATTCAGTACTTC	TRBD2	TRBJ2-4	.	TRBV27	14
CATSYTGINYGYTF	TGTGCCACCAGCTACACAGGAATTAACTATGGCTACACCTTC	.	TRBJ1-2	.	TRBV15	14
CASSLAGADYEQYF	TGTGCCAGCTCACTAGCGGGCGCGGACTACGAGCAGTACTTC	TRBD2	TRBJ2-7	.	TRBV6-6	14
CASSARLLASSYNEQFF	TGTGCCAGCAGCGCTAGGTTACTAGCGAGCTCCTACAATGAGCAGTTCTTC	TRBD2	TRBJ2-1	.	TRBV9	17
CASSRLAGGYNEQFF	TGTGCCAGCAGCAGACTAGCGGGAGGTTACAATGAGCAGTTCTTC	TRBD2	TRBJ2-1	.	TRBV6-5	15
CASSRTGGGNQPQHF	TGTGCCAGCAGTAGGACAGGGGGTGGCAATCAGCCCCAGCATTTT	TRBD1	TRBJ1-5	once	TRBV6-5	15
CASTVAGEAFF	TGTGCCAGCACCGTTGCCGGGGAAGCTTTCTTT	.	TRBJ1-1	.	TRBV5-4	11
CASRLDSEAFF	TGTGCCAGCAGGTTGGACAGTGAAGCTTTCTTT	.	TRBJ1-1	.	TRBV5-4	11
CASSPGTSGIEGGFF	TGTGCCAGCAGTCCCGGGACTAGCGGGATTGAGGGTGGGTTCTTC	TRBD2	TRBJ2-1	.	TRBV27	15
CASSELPRGSRGNQPQHF	TGCGCCAGCAGTGAGTTACCACGGGGGTCGCGGGGCAATCAGCCCCAGCATTTT	.	TRBJ1-5	.	TRBV10-1	18
CASSLSVSDTQYF	TGTGCCAGCAGCTTATCAGTATCAGATACGCAGTATTTT	.	TRBJ2-3	.	TRBV7-8	13
CASSSDTVNTEAFF	TGTGCCAGCAGTTCCGACACGGTGAACACTGAAGCTTTCTTT	.	TRBJ1-1	.	TRBV28	14